The present entry profiles one T cell receptor (beta chain) with its context. TCRdb keeps only in-frame clones here, not all; method: immunoSEQ multiplex PCR. Of some 66,000 clones listed, less than 85% are singletons. The source of the sample is a study of blood T cell repertoires in COVID-19. Looked up from germline, CDR1 is MNHEY and CDR2 is SVGAGI. V shed 5 bases and J shed 6 bases, with 13 bases lying between them. This CDR3 has 13 amino acids. The sequence came from a man aged 55 to 69 with acute or convalescent COVID-19. The genes are TRBV6-5 and TRBJ1-1; D gene uncertain. The specimen sequenced was peripheral blood. This CDR3 is CASSLKTGAEAFF. The CDR3 DNA reads as TGTGCCAGCAGTCTTAAGACGGGTGCTGAAGCTTTCTTT.